This T cell receptor beta chain was profiled in a study of response to subunit inactivated influenza vaccine. TCRdb re-called the RT-PCR reads through MiXCR, storing one row per CDR3 protein. The sample comprises about 500,000 distinct CDR3 sequences, 10% to 15% of which are singletons, and around 13% rests with the top ten. This clonotype came up a few times. Its antigen is not known. General observations from the study: With each seasonal influenza vaccination, the authors suggested, few new T cells are recruited.

The source is a man in his fifties or sixties who received an inactivated influenza vaccine. The sample was PBMCs from blood, taken 40 to 50 days after vaccination.

For the CDR3, the DNA is TGCAGTGCTAGAGCCGCCAGCGGGTACACAGATACGCAGTATTTT. As protein: CSARAASGYTDTQYF. This chain joins TRBV20-1 and TRBJ2-3, with a tentative D call TRBD2 (6 bases). The germline V gene has CDR1 DFQATT and CDR2 SNEGSKA (reference sequence). V lost 1 base, J lost 2 bases, and 13 bases lay in between. CDR3 length equals 15 residues.